What follows describes a single TCR beta chain. Antigen specificity is unknown. This sample was taken from a study of shared clonotypes between healthy human individuals. Background on the study: The cohort comprised a couple of women and a few men. Their ages spanned 18 to 49 years.

Each donor was a Caucasian adult residing in Nashville, Tennessee. Once extracted for a subset, genomic DNA was divided evenly among several immunoSEQ plates. Clones were sequenced by immunoSEQ multiplex PCR, and TCRdb holds only the in-frame ones, with some missing. Seen here are about 520,000 clones, around 73% observed once, and the top ten hold 9.5% to 15%. Findings and caveats of the study: Clonotype sharing among donors was thought likely to change with sequencing depth.

V dropped 4 bases and J dropped 5; count of bases not matched to a gene: 12. Germline V gives CDR1 SGDLS, CDR2 YYNGEE. The CDR3 has 15 amino acids. V and J are TRBV9 and TRBJ2-7, with 7 nucleotides matching TRBD1. The receptor's source is a woman aged 35 to 49 in good health. Some clones in this sample may be carry-over from other donors' samples. The sequencing input was PBMCs. The CDR3 here is CASSIHETGLDEQYF. DNA of the CDR3: TGTGCCAGCAGCATACATGAGACAGGGTTGGACGAGCAGTACTTC.